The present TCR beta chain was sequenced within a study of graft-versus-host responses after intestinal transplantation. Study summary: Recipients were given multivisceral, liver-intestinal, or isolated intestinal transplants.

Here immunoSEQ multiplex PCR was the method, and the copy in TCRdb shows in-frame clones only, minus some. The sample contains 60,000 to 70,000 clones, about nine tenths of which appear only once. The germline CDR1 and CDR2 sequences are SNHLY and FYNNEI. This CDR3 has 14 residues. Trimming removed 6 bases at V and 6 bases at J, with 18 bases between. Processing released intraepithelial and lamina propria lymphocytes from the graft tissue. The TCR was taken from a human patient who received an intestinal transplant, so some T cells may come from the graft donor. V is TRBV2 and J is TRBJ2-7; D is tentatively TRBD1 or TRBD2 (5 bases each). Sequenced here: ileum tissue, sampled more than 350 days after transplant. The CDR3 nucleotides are TGTGCCAGCAGACGTACCGGGACCGTGGTCGAGCAGTACTTC. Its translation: CASRRTGTVVEQYF.